The 8 T cell receptor beta chains below were found in one sample sequenced in a study of tumour-infiltrating T cells in Burkitt lymphoma. Using immunoSEQ multiplex PCR, the repertoire was profiled, and TCRdb retains in-frame clones only, with some absent. Of some 730 clones in the sample, around 52% are singletons; the top ten hold 27%. The sample comprised tumor tissue. These receptors originate from a human donor with Burkitt lymphoma.

This chain uses TRBV18 with TRBJ2-7, with D possibly being TRBD1 (6 bases). The germline CDR1 and CDR2 sequences are KGHSH and LQKENI. V was pared by 2 bases and J by 9 bases, with 26 bases between. This CDR3 spans 17 amino acids. CDR3 coding DNA: TGTGCCAGCTCACCAATTACGACGTTAAAGGGGGATCGAGGGCAGTACTTC. Translating it yields CASSPITTLKGDRGQYF.

This clone was counted a few times. This sequence joins TRBV19 and TRBJ2-5; TRBD2 matches at 8 bases. The V gene end was trimmed by 5 bases and the J gene end by 1 base; junction bases not matched to a gene: 3. Germline lookup yields CDR1 LNHDA and CDR2 SQIVND (reference sequence). The CDR3 covers 14 residues. The CDR3 DNA sequence: TGTGCCAGTAGTGAACTAGCGGTCCAAGAGACCCAGTACTTC. It is translated as CASSELAVQETQYF.

The CDR3 loop is CASSLAGSNEKLFF. CDR3 sequence (DNA): TGTGCCAGCAGCTTGGCTGGGTCTAATGAAAAACTGTTTTTT. V and J are TRBV5-4 and TRBJ1-4; D uncertain. This CDR3 region has 14 residues. CDR1 SGHNT and CDR2 YYREEE come from the germline V gene (reference sequence). The V and J ends lost 0 bases and 3 bases respectively, with 6 bases between them. The complete variable domain, with remaining parts taken from reference TRBV5-4 and TRBJ1-4, reads ETGVTQSPTHLIKTRGQQVTLRCSSQSGHNTVSWYQQALGQGPQFIFQYYREEENGRGNFPPRFSGLQFPNYSSELNVNALELDDSALYLCASSLAGSNEKLFFGSGTQLSVL.

The V call is TRBV9, the J call TRBJ2-7; D possibly corresponds to TRBD2 (6 bases). V was clipped by 0 bases and J by 2 bases, with 15 bases between them. Germline V gives CDR1 SGDLS, CDR2 YYNGEE. The CDR3 extends over 16 amino acids. The CDR3 is CASSVGVGGGPYEQYF. The CDR3 coding sequence is TGTGCCAGCAGCGTAGGGGTCGGCGGAGGGCCCTACGAGCAGTACTTC.

This clone was seen a handful of times. The genes are TRBV5-1 and TRBJ2-3; a possible D gene is TRBD2 (7 bases). The CDR3 loop spans 16 amino acids. Trimming removed 0 bases from V and 6 bases from J, with 17 bases in between. Germline assignment: CDR1 SGHRS and CDR2 YFSETQ. The CDR3 DNA is TGCGCCAGCAGCTTGGGCGGCGGGGGCCAATACGATACGCAGTATTTT. Translation: CASSLGGGGQYDTQYF.

The chain employs TRBV19 and TRBJ2-3; possibly TRBD1 for D (6 bases). The CDR3 runs to 13 residues. V lost 5 bases, J lost 6 bases, and 12 bases lay in between. Germline V gene data show CDR1 as LNHDA and CDR2 as SQIVND (reference sequence). The CDR3 loop is CASSVDRPDTQYF. DNA of the CDR3: TGTGCCAGTAGTGTCGACAGGCCCGATACGCAGTATTTT.

This clone was recorded a few times. V gene TRBV5-1 combines with J gene TRBJ1-1; D is unresolved. Trimming pared 4 bases from V and 5 bases from J, leaving 6 bases between. The CDR3 runs to 11 residues. The germline V gene has CDR1 SGHRS and CDR2 YFSETQ. CDR3 protein: CASSLGTEAFF. In DNA, the CDR3 is TGCGCCAGCAGCCTAGGAACTGAAGCTTTCTTT.

The chain recombines TRBV27 with TRBJ2-2; D remains unclear. Trimming removed 1 base from V and 2 bases from J, with 8 bases in between. The CDR3 is made up of 15 amino acids. CDR1 and CDR2 (germline): MNHEY, SMNVEV (reference sequence). The CDR3 loop reads CASSLYLKNTGELFF. The CDR3 nucleotides read TGTGCCAGCAGTTTATACCTGAAAAACACCGGGGAGCTGTTTTTT.